One sample yielded the 27 T cell receptor beta chains listed below, sequenced in a study of regulatory dendritic cells for organ transplantation. Profiling relied on immunoSEQ multiplex PCR, and the TCRdb table lists in-frame clones only, not all of them. The table records under 15,000 clones, about 79% of them present only once. No antigens are known for them. Sorted T cells were CFSE-labeled and cultured 5 days with allogeneic regulatory or mature dendritic cells at 1:10. Input material: naive CD4+ T cells from blood cultured with regulatory dendritic cells. The subset here: CD45RA+ naive T cells. All receptors come from a human donor in good health.

The chain couples TRBV7-9 to TRBJ1-2; D might be TRBD1 (5 bases). CDR1 and CDR2 (germline): SEHNR, FQNEAQ (reference sequence). The CDR3 length is 11 residues. V dropped 3 bases and J dropped 7 bases, with 6 bases sitting between them. In nucleotides, the CDR3 is TGTGCCAGCAGCTTGGGGGGTGGCTACACCTTC. This encodes CASSLGGGYTF.

The J gene is TRBJ2-5, the V gene TRBV7-3; TRBD2 agrees at 9 bases. Looked up from germline, CDR1 is SGHTA and CDR2 is FQGTGA. The CDR3 consists of 15 residues. Germline trimming cut 4 bases from V and 5 bases from J; bases unmatched to any gene: 8. The CDR3 DNA sequence: TGTGCCAGCAGCTCCCAGGGACTAGCCTTGGAGACCCAGTACTTC. Its protein is CASSSQGLALETQYF.

The CDR3 region is CASSLGGGNNSPLHF. The CDR3 DNA sequence: TGTGCCAGCAGTTTAGGGGGAGGGAATAATTCACCCCTCCACTTT. This rearrangement joins TRBV27 to TRBJ1-6; D is possibly TRBD1 (5 bases). This CDR3 is built from 15 residues. Germline V CDR1 and CDR2: MNHEY, SMNVEV (reference sequence). Trimming left V 2 bases short and J 5 bases short, with 10 bases between.

The CDR3 region has the DNA TGTGCCAGCAGCCCCCTAGGACCTGGGGAGGCTTTCTTT. Amino acids: CASSPLGPGEAFF. This rearrangement joins TRBV11-2 to TRBJ1-1; D unresolved. Germline V gene lookup returns CDR1 SGHAT and CDR2 FQNNGV. V lost 5 bases to trimming and J lost 11 bases, with 18 bases between them. The CDR3 extends over 13 amino acids.

The V call is TRBV18, the J call TRBJ1-1; D is undetermined. CDR1 is KGHSH, CDR2 LQKENI, per germline. Trimming stripped 1 base from V and 0 bases from J, with 9 bases between. The CDR3 sequence is 15 residues long. CDR3 bases: TGTGCCAGCTCACCACGTAGCGGGGTGAACACTGAAGCTTTCTTT. Protein: CASSPRSGVNTEAFF.

The gene calls are TRBV5-1 and TRBJ2-7; the D gene is possibly TRBD2 (6 bases). V was pared by 4 bases and J by 3 bases, with 11 bases between. The germline gives CDR1 SGHRS, CDR2 YFSETQ. The CDR3 has 13 amino acids. The CDR3, as DNA: TGCGCCAGCAGCCAGGGACTTATCTACGAGCAGTACTTC. Translated: CASSQGLIYEQYF.

A single count supports this clone. The CDR3 coding sequence is TGTGCCAGCAGCGCAGCGGGGGGGAGCACAGATACGCAGTATTTT. Translation: CASSAAGGSTDTQYF. The gene calls are TRBV9 and TRBJ2-3; 10 nucleotides agree with TRBD2. The germline CDR1 and CDR2 sequences are SGDLS and YYNGEE. J lost 0 bases, V lost 3 bases, and 1 base had no gene match. The CDR3 spans 15 residues.

V and J are TRBV28 and TRBJ1-2, with 9 bases aligning to TRBD1. J was trimmed by 4 bases and V by 2 bases; bases with no gene match: 2. Germline CDR1 reads MDHEN; CDR2 reads SYDVKM. The CDR3 has 14 amino acids. In DNA form, the CDR3 reads TGTGCCAGCAGTTTAGGGACAGGGCTCTATGGCTACACCTTC. Its translation: CASSLGTGLYGYTF.

This clone has more than one count but fewer than ten. The genes are TRBV5-6 and TRBJ1-3; D gene unclear. In germline, CDR1 is SGHDT, CDR2 YYEEEE. The CDR3 has 14 residues. Deletions cut 3 bases from V and 0 bases from J, with 7 bases between. CDR3 DNA: TGTGCCAGCAGCTCAGGCCGCTCTGGAAACACCATATATTTT. Encoded protein: CASSSGRSGNTIYF.

The rearrangement joins TRBV15 to TRBJ2-7; 15 nucleotides line up with TRBD2. V trimming: 4 bases; J trimming: 1 base; junction bases outside the gene matches: 2. This CDR3 is built from 16 residues. Germline loops: CDR1 LNHNV, CDR2 YYDKDF (reference sequence). The CDR3 nucleotides are TGTGCCACCAGCAAAGGGACTAGCGGGGGGTCCTACGAGCAGTACTTC. Its protein product is CATSKGTSGGSYEQYF.

This clone was seen only a few times. This rearrangement joins TRBV7-6 to TRBJ2-7; D is perhaps TRBD2 (6 bases). CDR1 and CDR2 from the germline V gene are SGHVS and FNYEAQ. Trimming shortened V by 4 bases and J by 7 bases, and 20 bases separated the two germline ends. The CDR3 is 15 residues long. The chain's CDR3 is CASSSRRTAGGEQYF. CDR3 in DNA: TGTGCCAGCAGCTCTCGACGGACGGCCGGGGGTGAGCAGTACTTC.

This chain uses TRBV5-1 with TRBJ2-5; D unclear. Per germline, CDR1 SGHRS and CDR2 YFSETQ. This CDR3 comprises 13 residues. The V end lost 4 bases, the J end lost 1 base, and 8 bases lay between the germline ends. The CDR3 sequence: CASSRAPQETQYF. The DNA of the CDR3 is TGCGCCAGCAGCAGAGCGCCCCAAGAGACCCAGTACTTC.

This rearrangement joins TRBV7-2 to TRBJ1-1; D is ambiguous. Germline V gene data show CDR1 as SGHTA and CDR2 as FQGNSA. V lost 1 base and J lost 1, with 7 bases in between. This CDR3 spans 14 amino acids. CDR3 residues: CASSLGYGNTEAFF. CDR3 DNA sequence: TGTGCCAGCAGCTTAGGGTACGGGAACACTGAAGCTTTCTTT.

The chain joins TRBV6-1 to TRBJ2-5; 7 bases fit TRBD2. The CDR3 loop spans 14 amino acids. The germline gives CDR1 MNHNS, CDR2 SASEGT. V lost 6 bases and J lost 1; bases outside the gene matches: 5. The CDR3 DNA reads TGTGCCAGCAGAGAGCGGGGTAGCCAAGAGACCCAGTACTTC. As protein: CASRERGSQETQYF.

V is TRBV2 and J is TRBJ2-7, with D maybe TRBD2 (5 bases). CDR3 length equals 13 residues. Germline V gives CDR1 SNHLY, CDR2 FYNNEI. Trimming removed 7 bases at V and 2 bases at J, with 12 bases between. Here the CDR3 reads CASTAGEAYEQYF. As DNA, the CDR3 is TGTGCCAGCACCGCCGGGGAAGCCTACGAGCAGTACTTC.

This clone was observed once. This chain links TRBV5-1 with TRBJ1-1; no clear D. The CDR3 loop spans 14 amino acids. V was cut by 3 bases and J by 5 bases, with 14 bases left in between. Germline CDR1 reads SGHRS; CDR2 reads YFSETQ. The DNA of the CDR3 is TGCGCCAGCAGCTCGACGACACAGAATACTGAAGCTTTCTTT. Translating it yields CASSSTTQNTEAFF.

This clone was seen a handful of times. The V call is TRBV5-1, the J call TRBJ1-1; TRBD1 aligns across 8 bases. Trimming at V came to 0 bases and at J to 1 base, leaving 5 bases not matched to a gene. Germline CDR1 is SGHRS and CDR2 is YFSETQ. CDR3 length equals 16 residues. The CDR3 sequence is CASSLVWTGTNTEAFF. The CDR3 coding sequence is TGCGCCAGCAGCTTGGTGTGGACAGGGACGAACACTGAAGCTTTCTTT.

This clone was seen only a few times. This chain connects TRBV5-4 to TRBJ2-3; the match to TRBD1 covers 9 bases. The CDR3 is 16 amino acids. J was trimmed by 5 bases and V by 5 bases; bases with no gene match: 12. Germline V gives CDR1 SGHNT, CDR2 YYREEE (reference sequence). The CDR3 sequence: CASSPGTGTLGDTQYF. Here the CDR3 DNA reads TGTGCCAGCAGTCCCGGGACAGGGACCTTAGGAGATACGCAGTATTTT.

The chain recombines TRBV7-3 with TRBJ2-7; D is ambiguous. V shed 5 bases and J shed 1 base, with 9 bases lying between them. The CDR3 has 13 amino acids. From germline, CDR1 is SGHTA and CDR2 FQGTGA. The CDR3 region is CASSQARSYEQYF. Here the CDR3 DNA reads TGTGCCAGCAGCCAGGCGAGATCCTACGAGCAGTACTTC.

The V gene is TRBV10-1, the J gene TRBJ2-2, with D maybe TRBD2 (6 bases). V was clipped by 2 bases and J by 5 bases, with 12 bases between them. The CDR3 is 15 residues long. Germline V gene data show CDR1 as WNHNN and CDR2 as SYGVQD (reference sequence). The chain's CDR3 is CASSEGGERTGELFF. CDR3 sequence (DNA): TGCGCCAGCAGTGAGGGAGGGGAGAGGACCGGGGAGCTGTTTTTT.

The chain joins TRBV11-3 to TRBJ2-3; perhaps TRBD1 as D (5 bases). This CDR3 is 16 amino acids long. The V gene lost 3 bases and the J gene lost 6 bases, with 19 bases spanning the gap. Germline loops: CDR1 SGHNT, CDR2 YENEEA. CDR3 loop: CASSFNTGGRTDTQYF. In DNA, the CDR3 is TGTGCCAGCAGCTTTAATACAGGCGGACGAACGGATACGCAGTATTTT.

In its sample, this clone is medium-sized. The rearrangement joins TRBV18 to TRBJ1-1, with 12 bases identical to TRBD1. The V and J ends lost 3 bases and 4 bases, in that order; junction bases with no gene match: 3. Per germline, CDR1 KGHSH and CDR2 LQKENI. This CDR3 contains 15 residues. The CDR3 DNA reads TGTGCCAGCTCACCCGGGACAGGGGGCATCACTGAAGCTTTCTTT. It is translated as CASSPGTGGITEAFF. The full variable domain, with the rest looked up from reference TRBV18 and TRBJ1-1, is NAGVMQNPRHLVRRRGQEARLRCSPMKGHSHVYWYRQLPEEGLKFMVYLQKENIIDESGMPKERFSAEFPKEGPSILRIQQVVRGDSAAYFCASSPGTGGITEAFFGQGTRLTVV.

The rearrangement uses TRBV5-1 and TRBJ2-2; 9 bases agree with TRBD1. This CDR3 has 17 residues. Germline CDR1 reads SGHRS; CDR2 reads YFSETQ. V was pared by 0 bases and J by 8 bases, with 11 bases of the junction left unmatched. The CDR3 DNA reads TGCGCCAGCAGCTTGGCCTTCGGGACAGGGATTATGGGGGAGCTGTTTTTT. The encoded protein is CASSLAFGTGIMGELFF.

The chain joins TRBV7-9 to TRBJ1-5; TRBD1 agrees at 7 bases. This CDR3 region has 13 residues. J was trimmed by 5 bases and V by 5 bases; bases with no gene match: 3. Per the germline V gene, CDR1 is SEHNR and CDR2 is FQNEAQ (reference sequence). The chain's CDR3 is CASSRTGDQPQHF. CDR3 sequence (DNA): TGTGCCAGCAGCCGTACAGGGGATCAGCCCCAGCATTTT.

V and J are TRBV6-6 and TRBJ1-5; TRBD1 matches at 9 bases. The CDR3 has 16 amino acids. The ends lost 5 bases at V and 5 bases at J; junction bases unmatched: 10. Looked up from germline, CDR1 is MNHNY and CDR2 is SVGAGI (reference sequence). The CDR3 coding sequence is TGTGCCAGCAGTCTGCCCAACAGGGGGCGAGATCAGCCCCAGCATTTT. Translation: CASSLPNRGRDQPQHF.

The genes are TRBV5-3 and TRBJ1-3; tentative D call: TRBD1 (6 bases). TRBV5-3 is assigned to the ORF class and has an uncertain function. V lost 5 bases and J 1 base, leaving 19 bases between the germline ends. CDR3 length: 17 amino acids. This CDR3 is CARSPGGGCLSGNTIYF. The CDR3 DNA reads as TGTGCCAGAAGTCCCGGCGGGGGCTGCCTATCTGGAAACACCATATATTTT.

This chain joins TRBV5-1 and TRBJ1-1, with 8 bases lining up with TRBD1. Trimming at V came to 1 base and at J to 6 bases, leaving 8 bases not matched to a gene. The CDR3 extends over 15 amino acids. The germline V gene encodes CDR1 SGHRS and CDR2 YFSETQ. The CDR3 bases are TGCGCCAGCAGCTTGATCGGGCAGGGGGCGGCTGAAGCTTTCTTT. Amino acids: CASSLIGQGAAEAFF.